This T cell receptor (beta chain) was obtained from a study of blood T cell repertoires in COVID-19 (dated by TCRdb to about 2020). For the study in its entirety: The collaborator samples originated in the United States, Italy and Spain and spanned the acute and convalescent phases of COVID-19. The dataset comprised deeply sampled blood TCRbeta repertoires from subjects exposed to, actively infected with, or recovered from COVID-19. The prospective study material was composed of cDNA or gDNA derived from T cells, B-cell-depleted T cells, or PBMCs. A freely available public database, intended as a resource for researchers studying the immune response to SARS-CoV-2, is where the repertoires were released. The samples were drawn from the first 160 participants of the ongoing ImmuneRACE study and from under 1,500 subjects provided by 6 global collaborators. The sample metadata nearly always contained a de-identified subject ID, COVID-19 status, age in years and sex. HLA class I and class II types, where available, came from metadata supplied by the sample provider rather than from assay-based typing.

CDR1 MNHNY and CDR2 SVGAGI were looked up in the germline V gene (reference sequence). V is shortened by 5 bases, J by 6 bases, and the region joining them spans 20 bases. The CDR3, from cysteine to phenylalanine, totals 15 residues. This entry keeps only the CDR3 DNA: 45 bases, framed from base 1. TCRbeta CDR3 regions were amplified from genomic DNA by means of the immunoSEQ Assay, a bias-controlled multiplex PCR. The authors' pipeline ran thus. Nucleated cell counts per sample were estimated from amplification of reference gene primers within the assay. Sequence reads were collapsed and filtered to measure the absolute abundance of every unique TCRbeta CDR3 rearrangement. For each sample, productive Simpson clonality was calculated as the square root of Simpson's diversity index over productive rearrangements. The table was pulled from immuneACCESS by TCRdb, which kept in-frame rearrangements only. Such tables lose some clones; where checked, under half of the loss comes from unresolved V genes, and the rest has no known cause. The D gene and trimming were derived from the DNA, and the V and J assignments and clone size from that table. The sample profile shows tens of thousands of clones; around 85% of them were found once. The top ten hold more than 7.5% of the sample.

The collaborating institutions used their own protocols to collect whole blood in K2EDTA tubes. For TCRbeta analysis, collaborators shipped samples as frozen whole blood, isolated PBMCs, or DNA extracted from either of those sample types. About this clone itself: This clone's antigen is unknown. No base-level quality is on record; no much larger clone is a single base apart.

What the authors observed across the whole study: Clinical and demographic metadata were provided uncurated, with the amount varying by source and participant.

Sequencing was performed on peripheral blood. The V gene is TRBV6-6 and the J gene is TRBJ2-7, with a tentative D gene TRBD1 over 7 matching bases. This TCR came from a human donor in a cohort sampled during active COVID-19. The sequenced DNA is TGTGCCAGCAGTCGCACAGGGGAGGTGGCAGGCGAGCAGTACTTC. Its amino acids are CASSRTGEVAGEQYF.